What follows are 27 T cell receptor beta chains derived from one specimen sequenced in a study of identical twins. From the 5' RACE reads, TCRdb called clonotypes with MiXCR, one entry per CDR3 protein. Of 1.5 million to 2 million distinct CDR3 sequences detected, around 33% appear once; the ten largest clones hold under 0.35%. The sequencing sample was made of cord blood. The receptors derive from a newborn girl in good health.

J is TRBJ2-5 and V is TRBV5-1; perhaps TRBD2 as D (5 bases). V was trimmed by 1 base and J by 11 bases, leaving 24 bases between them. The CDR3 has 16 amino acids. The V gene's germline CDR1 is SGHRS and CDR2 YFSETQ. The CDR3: CASSLPQGAGGNEQYF. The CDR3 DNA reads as TGCGCCAGCAGCTTGCCCCAAGGTGCGGGCGGCAATGAGCAGTACTTC.

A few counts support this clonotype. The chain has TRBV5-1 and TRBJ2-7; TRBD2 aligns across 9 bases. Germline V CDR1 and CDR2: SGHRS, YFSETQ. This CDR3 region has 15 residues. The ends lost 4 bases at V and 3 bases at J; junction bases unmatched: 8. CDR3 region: CASSPAGGPRYEQYF. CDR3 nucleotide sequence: TGCGCCAGCAGCCCCGCGGGAGGGCCGCGCTACGAGCAGTACTTC. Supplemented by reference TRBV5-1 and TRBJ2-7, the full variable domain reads KAGVTQTPRYLIKTRGQQVTLSCSPISGHRSVSWYQQTPGQGLQFLFEYFSETQRNKGNFPGRFSGRQFSNSRSEMNVSTLELGDSALYLCASSPAGGPRYEQYFGPGTRLTVT.

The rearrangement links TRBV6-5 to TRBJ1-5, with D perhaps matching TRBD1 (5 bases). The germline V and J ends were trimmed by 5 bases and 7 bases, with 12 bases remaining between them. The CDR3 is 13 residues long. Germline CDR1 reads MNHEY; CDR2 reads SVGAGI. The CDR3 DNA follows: TGTGCCAGCAGTCCCCTCGGGGGACAGCCCCAGCATTTT. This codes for CASSPLGGQPQHF.

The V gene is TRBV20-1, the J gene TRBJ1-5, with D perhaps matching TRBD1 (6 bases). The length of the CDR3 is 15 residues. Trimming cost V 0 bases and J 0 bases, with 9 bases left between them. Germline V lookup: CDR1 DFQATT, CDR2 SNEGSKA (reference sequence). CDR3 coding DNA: TGCAGTGCTAGAGAAGGACAGTATAGCAATCAGCCCCAGCATTTT. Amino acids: CSAREGQYSNQPQHF.

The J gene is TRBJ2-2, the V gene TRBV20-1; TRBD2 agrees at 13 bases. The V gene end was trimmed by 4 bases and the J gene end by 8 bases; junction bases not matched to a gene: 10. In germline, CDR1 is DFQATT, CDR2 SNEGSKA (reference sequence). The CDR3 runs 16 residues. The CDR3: CSATGLAGAAEGELFF. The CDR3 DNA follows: TGCAGTGCTACAGGACTAGCGGGGGCCGCCGAAGGGGAGCTGTTTTTT.

The chain's CDR3 is CASSFVPGQNTEAFF. CDR3 coding DNA: TGTGCCAGCAGTTTCGTCCCGGGACAGAACACTGAAGCTTTCTTT. The V and J genes are TRBV28 and TRBJ1-1; D may be TRBD1 (6 bases). Trimming stripped 3 bases from V and 1 base from J, with 12 bases between. This CDR3 has 15 residues. Germline V gene lookup returns CDR1 MDHEN and CDR2 SYDVKM.

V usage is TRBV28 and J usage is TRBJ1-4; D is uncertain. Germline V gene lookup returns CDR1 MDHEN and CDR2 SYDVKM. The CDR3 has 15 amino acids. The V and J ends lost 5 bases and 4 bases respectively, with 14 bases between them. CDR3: CASSAPDGINEKLFF. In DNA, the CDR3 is TGTGCCAGCAGTGCCCCGGACGGCATTAATGAAAAACTGTTTTTT.

The CDR3 here is CASSLVGLPNYGYTF. DNA for the CDR3: TGTGCCAGCAGCTTAGTTGGCCTTCCAAACTATGGCTACACCTTC. The chain carries TRBV7-2 and TRBJ1-2; D remains unclear. Trimming shortened V by 1 base and J by 2 bases, and 11 bases separated the two germline ends. The germline V gene encodes CDR1 SGHTA and CDR2 FQGNSA. This CDR3 contains 15 residues.

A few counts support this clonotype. CDR3 bases: TGTGCCAGCAGCTTAGAACTAGCGGGAGGGTCGAACACCTACGAGCAGTACTTC. It yields the protein CASSLELAGGSNTYEQYF. The rearrangement links TRBV7-2 to TRBJ2-7; 13 bases align to TRBD2. This CDR3 spans 18 amino acids. V lost 1 base, J lost 2 bases, and 8 bases stayed unmatched. In germline, CDR1 is SGHTA, CDR2 FQGNSA.

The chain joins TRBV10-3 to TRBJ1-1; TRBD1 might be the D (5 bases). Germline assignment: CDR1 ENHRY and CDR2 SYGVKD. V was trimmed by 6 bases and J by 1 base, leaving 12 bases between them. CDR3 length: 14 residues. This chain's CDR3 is CAISTTGGNTEAFF. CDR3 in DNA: TGTGCCATCAGCACGACCGGGGGGAACACTGAAGCTTTCTTT.

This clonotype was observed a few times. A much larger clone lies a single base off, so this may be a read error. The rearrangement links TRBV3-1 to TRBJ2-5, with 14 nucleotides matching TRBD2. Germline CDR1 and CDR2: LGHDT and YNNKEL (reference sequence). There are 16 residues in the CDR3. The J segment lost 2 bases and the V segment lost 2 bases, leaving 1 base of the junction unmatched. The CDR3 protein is CASSQRLAGGQETQYF. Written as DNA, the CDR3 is TGTGCCAGCAGCCAACGACTAGCGGGGGGGCAAGAGACCCAGTACTTC.

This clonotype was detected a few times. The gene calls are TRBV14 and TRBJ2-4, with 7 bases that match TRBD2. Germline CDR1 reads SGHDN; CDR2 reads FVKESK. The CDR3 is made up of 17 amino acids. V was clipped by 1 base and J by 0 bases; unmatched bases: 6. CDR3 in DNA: TGTGCCAGCAGCCAAGGTGGGCTAGCGGCAGCCAAAAACATTCAGTACTTC. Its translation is CASSQGGLAAAKNIQYF.

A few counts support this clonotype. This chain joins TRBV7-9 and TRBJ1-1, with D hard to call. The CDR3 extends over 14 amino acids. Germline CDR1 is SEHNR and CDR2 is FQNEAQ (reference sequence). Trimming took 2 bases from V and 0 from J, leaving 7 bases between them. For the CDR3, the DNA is TGTGCCAGCAGCTTAATGGTCATGAACACTGAAGCTTTCTTT. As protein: CASSLMVMNTEAFF.

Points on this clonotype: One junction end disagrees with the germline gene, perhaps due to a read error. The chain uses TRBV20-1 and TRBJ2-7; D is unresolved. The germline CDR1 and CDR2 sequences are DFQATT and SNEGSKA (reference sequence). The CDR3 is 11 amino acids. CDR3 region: CSSRAVYEQYF. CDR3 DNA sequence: TGCAGTTCTAGAGCCGTGTACGAGCAGTACTTC.

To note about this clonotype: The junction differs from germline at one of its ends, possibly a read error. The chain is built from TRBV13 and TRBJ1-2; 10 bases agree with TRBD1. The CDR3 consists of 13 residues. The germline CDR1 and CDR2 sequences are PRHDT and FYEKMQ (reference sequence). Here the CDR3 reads CTSSPWTGGGYTF. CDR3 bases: TGTACCAGCAGCCCCTGGACAGGGGGAGGCTACACCTTC.

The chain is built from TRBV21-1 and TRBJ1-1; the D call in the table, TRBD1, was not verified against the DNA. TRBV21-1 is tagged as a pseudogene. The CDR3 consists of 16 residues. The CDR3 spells CASSVRRRDGGAEAFF. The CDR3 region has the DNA TGTGCCAGCAGCGTCAGGCGGCGGGACGGAGGCGCTGAAGCTTTCTTT.

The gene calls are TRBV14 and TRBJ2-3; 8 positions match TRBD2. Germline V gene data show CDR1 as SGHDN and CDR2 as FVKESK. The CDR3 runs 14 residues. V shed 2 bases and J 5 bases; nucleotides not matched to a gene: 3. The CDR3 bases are TGTGCCAGCAGCCAACTCCGGGGGGGAGATACGCAGTATTTT. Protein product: CASSQLRGGDTQYF.

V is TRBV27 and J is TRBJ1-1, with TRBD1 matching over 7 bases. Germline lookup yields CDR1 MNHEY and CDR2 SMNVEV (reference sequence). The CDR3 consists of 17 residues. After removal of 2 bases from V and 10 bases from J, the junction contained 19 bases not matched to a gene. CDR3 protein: CASSLRAGGHKPPRAFF. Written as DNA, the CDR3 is TGTGCCAGCAGTTTAAGGGCAGGGGGTCACAAACCCCCTAGAGCTTTCTTT.

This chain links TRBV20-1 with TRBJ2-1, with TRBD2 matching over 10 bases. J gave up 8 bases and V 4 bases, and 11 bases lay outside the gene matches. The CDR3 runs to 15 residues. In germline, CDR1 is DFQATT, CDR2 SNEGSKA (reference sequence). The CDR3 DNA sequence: TGCAGTGCTACCACCCCTAGCGGGAGTTGGGATGAGCAGTTCTTC. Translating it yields CSATTPSGSWDEQFF.

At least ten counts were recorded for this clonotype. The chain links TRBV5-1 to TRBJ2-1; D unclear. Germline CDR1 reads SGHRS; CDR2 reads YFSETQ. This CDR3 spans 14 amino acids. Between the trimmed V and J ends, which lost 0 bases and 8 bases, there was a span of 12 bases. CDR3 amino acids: CASSLVGSKDEQFF. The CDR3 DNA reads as TGCGCCAGCAGCTTGGTCGGTAGCAAGGATGAGCAGTTCTTC.

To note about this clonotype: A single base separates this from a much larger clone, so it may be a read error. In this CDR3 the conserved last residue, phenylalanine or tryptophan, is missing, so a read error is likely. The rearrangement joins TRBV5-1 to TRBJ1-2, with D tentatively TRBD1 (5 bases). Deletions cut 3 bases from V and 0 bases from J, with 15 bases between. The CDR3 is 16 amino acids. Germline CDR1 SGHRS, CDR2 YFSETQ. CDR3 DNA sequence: TGCGCCAGCAGCTCCGCCCGGGACCTTGCTAACTATGGCTACACCTTA. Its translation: CASSSARDLANYGYTL.

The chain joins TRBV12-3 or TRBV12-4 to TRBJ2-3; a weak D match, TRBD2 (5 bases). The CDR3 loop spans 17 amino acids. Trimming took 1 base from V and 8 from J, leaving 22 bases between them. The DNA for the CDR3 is TGTGCCAGCAGTTTAGGAGGAATGAGGGCGAGAGGTGGTACGCAGTATTTT. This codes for CASSLGGMRARGGTQYF.

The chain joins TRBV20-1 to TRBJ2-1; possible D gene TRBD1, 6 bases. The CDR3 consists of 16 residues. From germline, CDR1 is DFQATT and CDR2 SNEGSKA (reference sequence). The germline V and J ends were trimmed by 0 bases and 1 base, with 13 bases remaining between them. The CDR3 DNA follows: TGCAGTGCTAGAGATCCGAAACAGGGATCCTACAATGAGCAGTTCTTC. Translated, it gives CSARDPKQGSYNEQFF.

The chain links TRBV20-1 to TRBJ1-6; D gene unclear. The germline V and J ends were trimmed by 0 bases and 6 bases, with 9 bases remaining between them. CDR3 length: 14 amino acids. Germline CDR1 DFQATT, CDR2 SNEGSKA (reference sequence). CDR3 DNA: TGCAGTGCTAGAGATAGATGGCGTAATTCACCCCTCCACTTT. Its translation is CSARDRWRNSPLHF.

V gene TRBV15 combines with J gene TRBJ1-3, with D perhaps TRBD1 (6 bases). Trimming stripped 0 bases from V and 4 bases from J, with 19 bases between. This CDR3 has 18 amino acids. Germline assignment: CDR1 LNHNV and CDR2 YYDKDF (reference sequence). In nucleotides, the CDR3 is TGTGCCACCAGCAGAGAACGGGGGCTCGGGGGTTCAGGAAACACCATATATTTT. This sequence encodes CATSRERGLGGSGNTIYF.

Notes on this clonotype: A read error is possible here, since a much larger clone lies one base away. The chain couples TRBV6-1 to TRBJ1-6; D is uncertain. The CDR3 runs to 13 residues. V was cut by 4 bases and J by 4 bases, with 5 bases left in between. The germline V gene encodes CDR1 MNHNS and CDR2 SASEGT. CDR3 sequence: CASSVGYNSPLHF. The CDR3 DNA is TGTGCCAGCAGTGTAGGGTATAATTCACCCCTCCACTTT.

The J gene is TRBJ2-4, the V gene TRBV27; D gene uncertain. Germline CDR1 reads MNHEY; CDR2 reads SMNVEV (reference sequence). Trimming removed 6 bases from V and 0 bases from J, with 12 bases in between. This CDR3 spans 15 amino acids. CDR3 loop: CASSPALIAKNIQYF. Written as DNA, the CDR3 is TGTGCCAGCAGCCCCGCCCTCATAGCCAAAAACATTCAGTACTTC.